This TCR beta chain is from a study of a mutant IDH1 vaccine in newly diagnosed glioma. The study's findings and limits: Across multiple MHC alleles, 93.3% of patients had vaccine-induced responses.

Assay used: immunoSEQ multiplex PCR; TCRdb lists only in-frame clones, some missing. This sample has roughly 36,000 clones, with around nine tenths found just once. The time point is: week 23, last vaccination. A 20-mer mutant IDH1 peptide at 300 ug was injected subcutaneously with topical imiquimod. In the case of this clone: Its target is not known.

The CDR3 is 13 amino acids. Looked up from germline, CDR1 is GTSNPN and CDR2 is SVGIG (reference sequence). The V segment lost 8 bases and the J segment 8 bases; nucleotides outside the gene matches: 9. The material sequenced was PBMCs, taken from a glioma patient whose treatment included an IDH1 peptide vaccine. The chain is built from TRBV30 and TRBJ1-6; TRBD1 matches 7 bases. The source of this sequence is a man in his forties with glioma. The CDR3 bases are TGTGCCGGGAAGAGACAGGGCTATTCACCCCTCCACTTT. This codes for CAGKRQGYSPLHF.